This T cell receptor (beta chain) comes out of a study of T cells after yellow fever vaccination. About the research overall: The fractions with low cell numbers were processed using SMART-Seq v4 Ultra Low Input.

Germline values: CDR1 SGHRS, CDR2 YFSETQ. V lost 5 bases to trimming and J lost 4 bases, with 22 bases between them. The CDR3 covers 16 residues. A single record per CDR3 protein comes from TCRdb applying MiXCR to the 5' RACE reads. The table includes hundreds of thousands of distinct CDR3 sequences, roughly 14% detected once. The J gene is TRBJ2-7, the V gene TRBV5-1; unclear D gene. The specimen comprised PBMCs, sampled on the day of the yellow fever booster vaccination. This receptor was taken from a man aged 25 to 40 who received the YFV17D yellow fever vaccine. The CDR3, as DNA: TGCGCCAGCAGTCAAAGACCGGATTCCCTGAGATACGAGCAGTACTTC. Protein sequence: CASSQRPDSLRYEQYF.